These 21 T cell receptor beta chains were all obtained from the same sample, sequenced in a study of control samples from healthy donors and cancer patients. Clones were read by immunoSEQ multiplex PCR, and TCRdb kept only the in-frame ones, dropping some. The sample lists 170,000 or so clones; 90% were seen once. Input material: blood. The receptors here all came from a woman between 50 and 59 years old in good health.

The chain combines TRBV5-1 with TRBJ1-1; TRBD1 agrees at 7 bases. The length of the CDR3 is 15 residues. V dropped 4 bases and J dropped 1; count of bases not matched to a gene: 7. CDR1 and CDR2 (germline): SGHRS, YFSETQ. In nucleotides, the CDR3 is TGCGCCAGCAGCCAAACCGGGACAGCGAACACTGAAGCTTTCTTT. Its translation is CASSQTGTANTEAFF.

J is TRBJ1-3 and V is TRBV5-1, with unresolved D. The CDR3 has 14 residues. The germline gives CDR1 SGHRS, CDR2 YFSETQ. Trimming removed 7 bases from V and 0 bases from J, with 11 bases in between. The CDR3 region has the DNA TGCGCCAGCGCCTACAGTGACTCTGGAAACACCATATATTTT. It encodes CASAYSDSGNTIYF.

The rearrangement joins TRBV5-1 to TRBJ1-2, with D tentatively TRBD1 (5 bases). V lost 4 bases and J 3 bases, leaving 16 bases between the germline ends. The germline V gene encodes CDR1 SGHRS and CDR2 YFSETQ. The CDR3 sequence is 15 residues long. DNA for the CDR3: TGCGCCAGCAGCCGGAATTCGGACACTTACTATGGCTACACCTTC. Its protein product is CASSRNSDTYYGYTF.

The chain uses TRBV30 and TRBJ2-1; D may be TRBD2 (5 bases). The germline V and J ends were trimmed by 7 bases and 2 bases, with 12 bases remaining between them. This CDR3 contains 13 residues. CDR1 is GTSNPN and CDR2 is SVGIG in the germline V gene (reference sequence). DNA of the CDR3: TGTGCCTCCGGACTGACTGCCTACAATGAGCAGTTCTTC. It specifies CASGLTAYNEQFF.

The chain uses TRBV6-5 and TRBJ1-2; no clear D. The CDR3 length is 16 residues. Germline lookup yields CDR1 MNHEY and CDR2 SVGAGI. Between the trimmed V and J ends, which lost 2 bases and 1 base, there was a span of 14 bases. The CDR3 loop is CASSYVGSTHNYGYTF. The CDR3 nucleotides read TGTGCCAGCAGTTACGTTGGTTCTACCCATAACTATGGCTACACCTTC.

This chain connects TRBV7-9 to TRBJ2-5; the D is unclear. Per germline, CDR1 SEHNR and CDR2 FQNEAQ (reference sequence). The CDR3 has 11 residues. Trimming took 5 bases from V and 5 from J, leaving 6 bases between them. In nucleotides, the CDR3 is TGTGCCAGCAGCCAGTCCGAGACCCAGTACTTC. Translating gives CASSQSETQYF.

The J gene is TRBJ2-3, the V gene TRBV7-9, with D possibly being TRBD1 (6 bases). The V end was cut by 2 bases, the J end by 4 bases, with 13 bases between. The CDR3 spans 15 residues. Germline assignment: CDR1 SEHNR and CDR2 FQNEAQ (reference sequence). The CDR3 loop reads CASSLPAGEADTQYF. The CDR3 nucleotides are TGTGCCAGCAGCTTACCGGCAGGGGAAGCAGATACGCAGTATTTT.

CDR3 residues: CASSLKKSNGFGYGYTF. The CDR3 nucleotides are TGCGCCAGCAGCCTCAAGAAGTCGAACGGCTTCGGCTATGGCTACACCTTC. This chain uses TRBV4-1 with TRBJ1-2; D is unresolved. The CDR3 spans 17 residues. The V gene's germline CDR1 is MGHRA and CDR2 YSYEKL. V lost 4 bases and J 4 bases, leaving 22 bases between the germline ends.

The chain employs TRBV28 and TRBJ1-2; TRBD1 aligns across 9 bases. Germline trimming cut 6 bases from V and 7 bases from J; bases unmatched to any gene: 9. The CDR3 runs 14 residues. Germline lookup yields CDR1 MDHEN and CDR2 SYDVKM. In nucleotides, the CDR3 is TGTGCCAGCAGCCCCCCCGGGACAGGGCTTGGCTACACCTTC. It encodes CASSPPGTGLGYTF.

This chain joins TRBV19 and TRBJ1-2; 8 bases align to TRBD1. CDR3 length: 15 amino acids. Per germline, CDR1 LNHDA and CDR2 SQIVND (reference sequence). V was pared by 5 bases and J by 7 bases, with 12 bases of the junction left unmatched. The CDR3 spells CASSSPDRDVSGYTF. The CDR3 nucleotides read TGTGCCAGTAGTTCCCCGGACAGGGATGTCTCTGGCTACACCTTC.

The chain links TRBV7-9 to TRBJ2-7; D uncertain. V was cut by 5 bases and J by 6 bases, with 20 bases left in between. CDR3 length: 15 amino acids. Germline CDR1 and CDR2: SEHNR and FQNEAQ (reference sequence). The CDR3 loop reads CASSPRSQPRAEQYF. For the CDR3, the DNA is TGTGCCAGCAGCCCCCGATCCCAGCCGCGCGCCGAGCAGTACTTC.

This rearrangement joins TRBV6-6 to TRBJ1-4; D is possibly TRBD1 (6 bases). The CDR3 spans 15 residues. Germline-derived CDR1 and CDR2 are MNHNY and SVGAGI (reference sequence). V lost 11 bases and J lost 7, with 23 bases in between. CDR3 sequence (DNA): TGTGCCGCACGCGGGGGCCCGGGCTATGGTGAAAAACTGTTTTTT. The encoded protein is CAARGGPGYGEKLFF.

V usage is TRBV5-6 and J usage is TRBJ1-2; D may be TRBD1 (6 bases). Deletions cut 4 bases from V and 4 bases from J, with 17 bases between. CDR1 and CDR2 (germline): SGHDT, YYEEEE. The CDR3 extends over 15 amino acids. The CDR3 loop reads CASSPQGQSGYGYTF. CDR3 DNA sequence: TGTGCCAGCAGCCCCCAAGGACAGAGCGGCTATGGCTACACCTTC.

The J gene is TRBJ1-3, the V gene TRBV28; no firm D call. The CDR3 runs to 16 residues. Germline V lookup: CDR1 MDHEN, CDR2 SYDVKM. V was shortened by 8 bases and J by 4 bases, with 21 bases between the two germline ends. The CDR3 is CASSTGLRARGNTIYF. The CDR3 DNA sequence: TGTGCCAGCTCCACGGGGTTAAGGGCTCGGGGAAACACCATATATTTT.

V usage is TRBV6-6 and J usage is TRBJ2-1, with no clear D. CDR3 length equals 12 residues. The ends were cut back, 6 bases at V and 7 bases at J, with 10 bases in the middle. Germline V CDR1 and CDR2: MNHNY, SVGAGI (reference sequence). This chain's CDR3 is CASRLDLNEQFF. The DNA for the CDR3 is TGTGCCAGCAGACTCGACCTGAATGAGCAGTTCTTC.

The J gene is TRBJ1-5, the V gene TRBV29-1; a possible D gene is TRBD1 (5 bases). V lost 7 bases, J lost 2 bases, and 12 bases lay in between. This CDR3 is 13 amino acids long. Germline V gives CDR1 SQVTM, CDR2 ANQGSEA. In DNA, the CDR3 is TGCAGCGGCTCGCAGGGTGGCAATCAGCCCCAGCATTTT. Translated, it gives CSGSQGGNQPQHF. The full variable domain, its missing parts supplied by reference TRBV29-1 and TRBJ1-5, is SAVISQKPSRDICQRGTSLTIQCQVDSQVTMMFWYRQQPGQSLTLIATANQGSEATYESGFVIDKFPISRPNLTFSTLTVSNMSPEDSSIYLCSGSQGGNQPQHFGDGTRLSIL.

The chain combines TRBV6-5 with TRBJ2-7, with 9 bases aligning to TRBD2. With 6 bases clipped from V and 0 bases from J, the junction kept 6 bases outside the gene matches. Germline V CDR1 and CDR2: MNHEY, SVGAGI. CDR3 length: 15 amino acids. The CDR3 DNA reads as TGTGCCAGCAGGTTACTAGCGGGCACCTCCTACGAGCAGTACTTC. Protein: CASRLLAGTSYEQYF.

The chain recombines TRBV3-1 (or the pseudogene TRBV3-2) with TRBJ2-7, with 11 bases fitting TRBD2. V shed 1 base and J 3 bases; nucleotides not matched to a gene: 2. Germline V gene data show CDR1 as LGHDT and CDR2 as YNNKEL (reference sequence). The CDR3 covers 15 residues. The CDR3 reads CASSQATSGGYEQYF. The CDR3 region has the DNA TGTGCCAGCAGCCAAGCTACTAGCGGGGGCTACGAGCAGTACTTC.

The rearrangement links TRBV6-2 or TRBV6-3 to TRBJ1-2; D uncertain. The CDR3 consists of 11 residues. Germline CDR1 reads MNHEY; CDR2 reads SVGEGT. Trimming stripped 3 bases from V and 5 bases from J, with 4 bases between. The CDR3 DNA reads TGTGCCAGCAGTTATTGGTATGGCTACACCTTC. It specifies CASSYWYGYTF.

The CDR3 sequence is CASSQDAREPNYGYTF. The CDR3 bases are TGCGCCAGCAGCCAAGATGCGAGGGAACCAAACTATGGCTACACCTTC. The chain is built from TRBV4-3 and TRBJ1-2; D uncertain. Trimming cost V 0 bases and J 2 bases, with 13 bases left between them. Germline V gene data show CDR1 as LGHNA and CDR2 as YSLEER. This CDR3 has 16 residues.

This rearrangement joins TRBV7-8 to TRBJ1-1; no definite D call. The germline gives CDR1 SGHVS, CDR2 FQNEAQ. V was shortened by 5 bases and J by 0 bases, with 13 bases between the two germline ends. This CDR3 is built from 15 residues. The CDR3, as DNA: TGTGCCAGCAGCCCCAACAGAGGGCTGAACACTGAAGCTTTCTTT. Its protein product is CASSPNRGLNTEAFF.